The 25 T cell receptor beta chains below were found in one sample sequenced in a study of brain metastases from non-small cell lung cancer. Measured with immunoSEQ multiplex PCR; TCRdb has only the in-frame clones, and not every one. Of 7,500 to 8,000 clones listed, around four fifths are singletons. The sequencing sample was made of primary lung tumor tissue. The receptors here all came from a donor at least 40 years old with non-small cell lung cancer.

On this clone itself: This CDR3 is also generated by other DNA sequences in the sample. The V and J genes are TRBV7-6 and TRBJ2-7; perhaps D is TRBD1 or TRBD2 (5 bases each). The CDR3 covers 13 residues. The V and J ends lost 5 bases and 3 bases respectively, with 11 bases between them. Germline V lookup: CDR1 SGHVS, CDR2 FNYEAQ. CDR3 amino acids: CASSPGPNYEQYF. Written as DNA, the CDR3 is TGTGCCAGCAGCCCGGGACCCAACTACGAGCAGTACTTC.

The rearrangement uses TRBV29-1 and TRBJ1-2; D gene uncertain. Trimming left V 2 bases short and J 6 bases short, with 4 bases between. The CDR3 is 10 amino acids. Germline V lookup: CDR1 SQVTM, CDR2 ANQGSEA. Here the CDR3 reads CSVEPHGYTF. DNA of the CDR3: TGCAGCGTTGAACCCCATGGCTACACCTTC.

DNA for the CDR3: TGTGCCAGCTCACAGGGGAACACTGAAGCTTTCTTT. Translated, it gives CASSQGNTEAFF. The V call is TRBV19, the J call TRBJ1-1, with D perhaps matching TRBD1 (6 bases). CDR1 LNHDA and CDR2 SQIVND come from the germline V gene (reference sequence). The CDR3 covers 12 residues. The V gene lost 9 bases and the J gene lost 1 base, with 9 bases spanning the gap.

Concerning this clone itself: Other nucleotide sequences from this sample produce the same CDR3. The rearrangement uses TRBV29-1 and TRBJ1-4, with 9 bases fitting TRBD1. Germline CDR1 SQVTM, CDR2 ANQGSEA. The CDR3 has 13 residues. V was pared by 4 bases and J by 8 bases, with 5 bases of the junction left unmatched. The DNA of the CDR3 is TGCAGCGTTGGGACAGGGGAAGGGGAAAAACTGTTTTTT. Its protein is CSVGTGEGEKLFF.

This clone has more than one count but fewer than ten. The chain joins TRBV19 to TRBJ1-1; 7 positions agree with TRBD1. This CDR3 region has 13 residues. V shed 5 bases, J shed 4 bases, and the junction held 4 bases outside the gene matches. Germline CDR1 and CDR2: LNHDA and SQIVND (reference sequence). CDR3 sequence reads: CASSRQGPTEAFF. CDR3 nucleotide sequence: TGTGCCAGTAGTCGACAGGGCCCCACTGAAGCTTTCTTT.

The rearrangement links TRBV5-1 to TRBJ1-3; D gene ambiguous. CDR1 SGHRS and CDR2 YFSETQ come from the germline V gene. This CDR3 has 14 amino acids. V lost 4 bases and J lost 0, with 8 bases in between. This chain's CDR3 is CASSEGSSGNTIYF. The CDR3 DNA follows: TGCGCCAGCAGCGAAGGTTCCTCTGGAAACACCATATATTTT.

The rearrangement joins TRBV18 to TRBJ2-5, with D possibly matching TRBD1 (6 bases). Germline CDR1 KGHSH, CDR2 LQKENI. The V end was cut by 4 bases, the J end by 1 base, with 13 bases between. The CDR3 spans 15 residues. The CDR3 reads CASSRKGTSQETQYF. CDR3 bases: TGTGCCAGCTCACGGAAAGGGACATCCCAAGAGACCCAGTACTTC.

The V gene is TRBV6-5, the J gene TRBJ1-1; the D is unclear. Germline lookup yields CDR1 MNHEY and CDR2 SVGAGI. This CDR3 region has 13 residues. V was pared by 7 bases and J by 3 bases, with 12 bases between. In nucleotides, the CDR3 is TGTGCCAGCACCCGCTACCGTGACACTGAAGCTTTCTTT. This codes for CASTRYRDTEAFF.

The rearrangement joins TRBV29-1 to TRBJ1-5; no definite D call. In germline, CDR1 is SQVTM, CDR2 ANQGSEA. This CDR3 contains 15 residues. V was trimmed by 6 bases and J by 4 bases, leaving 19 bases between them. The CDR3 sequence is CSVSGGFLGNQPQHF. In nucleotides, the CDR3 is TGCAGCGTGTCGGGCGGATTCCTGGGGAATCAGCCCCAGCATTTT.

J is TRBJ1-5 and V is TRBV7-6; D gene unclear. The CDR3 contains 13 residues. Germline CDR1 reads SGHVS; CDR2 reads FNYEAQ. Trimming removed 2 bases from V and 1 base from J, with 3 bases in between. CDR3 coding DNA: TGTGCCAGCAGCTTAAGGAGCAATCAGCCCCAGCATTTT. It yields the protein CASSLRSNQPQHF.

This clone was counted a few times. The CDR3 is CASTRNNGGPCTEAFF. The CDR3 bases are TGTGCCAGCACAAGAAATAACGGGGGGCCTTGCACTGAAGCTTTCTTT. The rearrangement links TRBV21-1 to TRBJ1-1. TRBV21-1 is a pseudogene. The CDR3 is made up of 16 amino acids.

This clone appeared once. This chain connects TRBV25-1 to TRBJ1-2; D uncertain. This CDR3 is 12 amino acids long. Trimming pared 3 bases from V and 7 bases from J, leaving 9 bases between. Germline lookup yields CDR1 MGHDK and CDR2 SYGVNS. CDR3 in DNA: TGTGCCAGCAGTGAGGGAGGATCTGGCTACACCTTC. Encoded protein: CASSEGGSGYTF.

CDR3 sequence reads: CASSPLGSDSEQYF. The CDR3 nucleotides read TGTGCCAGCAGCCCGCTAGGGTCCGACAGCGAGCAGTACTTC. The chain is built from TRBV7-6 and TRBJ2-7; tentative D call: TRBD1 (5 bases). Germline values: CDR1 SGHVS, CDR2 FNYEAQ. The CDR3 consists of 14 residues. V lost 5 bases and J lost 6, with 17 bases in between.

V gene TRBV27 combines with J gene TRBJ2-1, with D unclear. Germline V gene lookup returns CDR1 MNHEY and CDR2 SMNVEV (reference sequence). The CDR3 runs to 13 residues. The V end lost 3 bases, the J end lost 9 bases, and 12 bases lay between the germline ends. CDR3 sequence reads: CASSFMGAGEQFF. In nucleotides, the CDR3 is TGTGCCAGCAGTTTTATGGGTGCCGGTGAGCAGTTCTTC.

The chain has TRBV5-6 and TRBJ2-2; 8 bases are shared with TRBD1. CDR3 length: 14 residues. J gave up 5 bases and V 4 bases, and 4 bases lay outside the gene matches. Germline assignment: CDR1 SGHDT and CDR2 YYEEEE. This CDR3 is CASSPDRGTGELFF. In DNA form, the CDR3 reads TGTGCCAGCAGCCCTGACAGGGGTACCGGGGAGCTGTTTTTT. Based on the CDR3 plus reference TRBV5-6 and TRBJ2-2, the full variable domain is DAGVTQSPTHLIKTRGQQVTLRCSPKSGHDTVSWYQQALGQGPQFIFQYYEEEERQRGNFPDRFSGHQFPNYSSELNVNALLLGDSALYLCASSPDRGTGELFFGEGSRLTVL.

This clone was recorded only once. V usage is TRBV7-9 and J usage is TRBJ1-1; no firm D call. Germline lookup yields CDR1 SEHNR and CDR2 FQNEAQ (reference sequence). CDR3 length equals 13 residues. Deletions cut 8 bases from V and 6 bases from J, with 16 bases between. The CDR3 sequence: CASLSLPPAEAFF. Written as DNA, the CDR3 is TGTGCCAGCCTCTCTCTCCCGCCGGCTGAAGCTTTCTTT.

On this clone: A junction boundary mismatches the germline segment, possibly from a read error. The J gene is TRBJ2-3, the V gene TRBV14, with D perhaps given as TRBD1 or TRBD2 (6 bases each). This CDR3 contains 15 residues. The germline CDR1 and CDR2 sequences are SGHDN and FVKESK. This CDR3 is CASSQLRGARDTQYF. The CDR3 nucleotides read TGTGCCAGCAGCCAACTTAGGGGGGCTCGAGATACGCAATATTTT.

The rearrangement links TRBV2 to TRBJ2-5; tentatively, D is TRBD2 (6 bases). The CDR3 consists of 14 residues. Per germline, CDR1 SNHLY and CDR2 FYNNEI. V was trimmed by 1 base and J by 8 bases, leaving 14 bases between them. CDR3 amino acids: CASSEEALARTQYF. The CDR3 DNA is TGTGCCAGCAGTGAAGAGGCACTAGCTCGAACCCAGTACTTC.

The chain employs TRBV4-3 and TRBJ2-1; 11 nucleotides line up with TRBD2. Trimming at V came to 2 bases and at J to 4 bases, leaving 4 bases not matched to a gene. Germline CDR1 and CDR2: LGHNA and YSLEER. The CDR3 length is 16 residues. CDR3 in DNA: TGCGCCAGCAGCCAAAACCGACTAGCGGGGTACAATGAGCAGTTCTTC. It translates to CASSQNRLAGYNEQFF.

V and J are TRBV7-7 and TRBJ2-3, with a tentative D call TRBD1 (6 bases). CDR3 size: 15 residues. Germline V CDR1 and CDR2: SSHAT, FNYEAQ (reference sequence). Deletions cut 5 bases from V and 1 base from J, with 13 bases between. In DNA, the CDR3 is TGTGCCAGCAGCCAAGGGGGATTCGGCACAGATACGCAGTATTTT. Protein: CASSQGGFGTDTQYF.

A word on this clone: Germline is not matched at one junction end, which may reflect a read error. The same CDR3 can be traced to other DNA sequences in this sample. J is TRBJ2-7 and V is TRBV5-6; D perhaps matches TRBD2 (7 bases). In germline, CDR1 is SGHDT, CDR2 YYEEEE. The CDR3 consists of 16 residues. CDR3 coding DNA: TGTGCCAGCAGTTTGGGGGCTAGCGGCGGATCCTACGAGCAGTACTTC. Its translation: CASSLGASGGSYEQYF. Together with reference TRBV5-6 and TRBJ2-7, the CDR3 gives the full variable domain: DAGVTQSPTHLIKTRGQQVTLRCSPKSGHDTVSWYQQALGQGPQFIFQYYEEEERQRGNFPDRFSGHQFPNYSSELNVNALLLGDSALYLCASSLGASGGSYEQYFGPGTRLTVT.

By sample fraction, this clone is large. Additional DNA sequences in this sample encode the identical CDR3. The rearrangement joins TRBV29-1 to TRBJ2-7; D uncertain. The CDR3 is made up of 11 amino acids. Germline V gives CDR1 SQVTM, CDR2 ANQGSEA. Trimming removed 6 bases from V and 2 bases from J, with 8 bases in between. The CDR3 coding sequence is TGCAGCGTCGCTACAACCTACGAGCAGTACTTC. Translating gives CSVATTYEQYF.

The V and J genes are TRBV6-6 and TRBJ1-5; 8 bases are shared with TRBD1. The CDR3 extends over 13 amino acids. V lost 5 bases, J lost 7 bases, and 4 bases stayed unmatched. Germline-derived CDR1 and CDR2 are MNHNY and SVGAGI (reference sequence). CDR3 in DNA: TGTGCCAGCAGTCAGGGGGCGGGACAGCCCCAGCATTTT. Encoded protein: CASSQGAGQPQHF.

The chain's CDR3 is CASSAGPSGNQPQHF. The CDR3 DNA reads TGCGCCAGCAGCGCGGGGCCATCCGGTAATCAGCCCCAGCATTTT. The rearrangement links TRBV4-1 to TRBJ1-5, with a tentative D call TRBD1 (5 bases). The CDR3 consists of 15 residues. V was clipped by 5 bases and J by 4 bases, with 15 bases between them. CDR1 MGHRA and CDR2 YSYEKL come from the germline V gene.

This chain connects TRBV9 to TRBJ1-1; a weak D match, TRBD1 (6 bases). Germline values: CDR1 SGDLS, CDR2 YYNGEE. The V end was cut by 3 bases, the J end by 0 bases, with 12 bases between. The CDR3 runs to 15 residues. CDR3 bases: TGTGCCAGCAGCGACACAGGGCAGATGAACACTGAAGCTTTCTTT. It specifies CASSDTGQMNTEAFF.